This TCR beta chain was captured by sequencing in a study of blood T cell repertoires in COVID-19. Study in general: Samples taken during acute and convalescent COVID-19 were collected in the United States, Italy and Spain. Sources were T cells, B-cell-depleted T cells, or PBMCs; the material itself was cDNA or gDNA.

As processed by the authors: Cell counts per sample came from amplifying reference gene primers. Profiled with immunoSEQ multiplex PCR; TCRdb holds only in-frame clones, not every one. The V and J calls and clone size were taken over from that table, and D and trimming were inferred from the DNA. The sample records around 230,000 clones, roughly four fifths being singletons. CDR1 GTSNPN and CDR2 SVGIG come from the germline V gene (reference sequence). Trimming removed 2 bases from V and 7 bases from J, with 17 bases in between. This CDR3 spans 15 amino acids. The sequence was collected from a woman at least 80 years old with acute or convalescent COVID-19. This sequence joins TRBV30 and TRBJ1-4; D is uncertain. The source material was peripheral blood. CDR3 DNA sequence: TGTGCCTGGAGTTCCCCAGGACGGGAGAGTGAAAAACTGTTTTTT. Its translation is CAWSSPGRESEKLFF. The variable domain in full, with the rest retrieved from reference TRBV30 and TRBJ1-4, is SQTIHQWPATLVQPVGSPLSLECTVEGTSNPNLYWYRQAAGRGLQLLFYSVGIGQISSEVPQNLSASRPQDRQFILSSKKLLLSDSGFYLCAWSSPGRESEKLFFGSGTQLSVL.